The rows below give T cell receptor beta chains drawn from one sample of a study of blood T cell repertoires in COVID-19. Assay: immunoSEQ multiplex PCR; the TCRdb copy retains only in-frame clones and omits some. This sample has approximately 240,000 clones, with roughly 80% found just once. The sample comprised PBMCs or T cells enriched from blood (not recorded which). Receptors originate from a woman in her 40s with acute COVID-19. Each CDR3 is given with its conserved first and last residue. A D gene is named only where the DNA matches it firmly. Where a row states a size, it is once, few, many or the class of an expanded clone; other rows omit it.

v_call	j_call	d_call	clone_size	cdr3_nt	cdr3_aa
TRBV5-5	TRBJ1-2	.	.	TGTGCCAGCAGCTTGGGGGGACTAACCTATGGCTACACCTTC	CASSLGGLTYGYTF
TRBV5-1	TRBJ2-7	TRBD1	.	TGCGCCAGCAGCGTCGGGACAGTGGATTCGGGCGAGCAGTACTTC	CASSVGTVDSGEQYF
TRBV5-1	TRBJ1-2	.	.	TGCGCCAGCAGCTTAACGGGGGACTATGGCTACACCTTC	CASSLTGDYGYTF
TRBV27	TRBJ1-2	.	.	TGTGCCAGCAGTTTAAATATTGGCTCAGGGTTAGGCTACACCTTC	CASSLNIGSGLGYTF
TRBV11-2	TRBJ2-4	.	.	TGTGCCAGCAGCTCCGGACTAGCCAAAAACATTCAGTACTTC	CASSSGLAKNIQYF
TRBV12-3/TRBV12-4	TRBJ2-3	.	once	TGTGCCAGCAGTGCACTAGACCCGCAGTATTTT	CASSALDPQYF
TRBV27	TRBJ2-3	TRBD1	.	TGTGCCAGCAGTTTCAGTATCAGGGGGCTCCTAGATACGCAGTATTTT	CASSFSIRGLLDTQYF
TRBV5-4	TRBJ1-1	.	.	TGTGCCAGCAGCAAAACAGGGCCGAACACTGAAGCTTTCTTT	CASSKTGPNTEAFF
TRBV18	TRBJ2-7	TRBD2	.	TGTGCCAGCTCACCCCCAGCGGGGGCCTCCTACGAGCAGTACTTC	CASSPPAGASYEQYF
TRBV4-2	TRBJ1-4	TRBD1	.	TGTGCCAGCAGCCTCGGACAGGCGACAGATAATGAAAAACTGTTTTTT	CASSLGQATDNEKLFF
TRBV12-5	TRBJ1-5	TRBD1	few	TGTGCTAGTGGTCCCGAACAGGGGGCGCCCCAGCATTTT	CASGPEQGAPQHF
TRBV5-8	TRBJ1-5	.	.	TGTGCCAGCAGCTTGGAGGGGCAGCAAAATCAGCCCCAGCATTTT	CASSLEGQQNQPQHF
TRBV7-8	TRBJ1-5	.	.	TGTGCCAGCAGCTTAGGGAGTGAACAGCCCCAGCATTTT	CASSLGSEQPQHF
TRBV27	TRBJ2-7	TRBD1	.	TGTGCCAGCGGTGGACAGGGCTCCTACGAGCAGTACTTC	CASGGQGSYEQYF
TRBV4-1	TRBJ2-5	TRBD2	.	TGCGCCAGCAGCCAGCTAGCGGGAGTAGAAGGGACCCAGTACTTC	CASSQLAGVEGTQYF
TRBV29-1	TRBJ2-3	TRBD2	.	TGCAGCGTTGGGACTAGCGGTAGCACAGATACGCAGTATTTT	CSVGTSGSTDTQYF
TRBV7-8	TRBJ2-7	TRBD2	.	TGTGCCAGCAGCTTAGCCAACGGGGGGTACGAGCAGTACTTC	CASSLANGGYEQYF
TRBV6-5	TRBJ1-1	TRBD1	.	TGTGCCAGCAGTCCGAGGACAGGCCGGAACACTGAAGCTTTCTTT	CASSPRTGRNTEAFF
TRBV19	TRBJ2-1	TRBD1	once	TGTGCCAGTGGGGGGGACAGGGGCCGGAATCAGCAGTTCTTC	CASGGDRGRNQQFF
TRBV4-1	TRBJ2-2	.	.	TGCGCCAGCAGCCAGGCCACCTACACCGGGGAGCTGTTTTTT	CASSQATYTGELFF
TRBV12-3/TRBV12-4	TRBJ2-7	TRBD1	.	TGTGCCAGCAGTCTGCAGGGGGCCTACGAGCAGTACTTC	CASSLQGAYEQYF
TRBV6-1	TRBJ1-6	.	.	TGTGCCAGCAGTGAGCACTACAGGGCCGGGGAATCACCCCTCCACTTT	CASSEHYRAGESPLHF
TRBV11-2	TRBJ2-7	.	.	TGTGCCAGCAGCCCGCGGGACGGCGGCGGCGAGCAGTACTTC	CASSPRDGGGEQYF
TRBV6-2/TRBV6-3	TRBJ2-2	.	.	TGTGCCAGCAGCCCTTTGAGGCGGTCGAACACCGGGGAGCTGTTTTTT	CASSPLRRSNTGELFF
TRBV7-6	TRBJ2-2	.	.	TGTGCCAGCAGCCCCCTAGTTAGCGGCACCGGGGAGCTGTTTTTT	CASSPLVSGTGELFF
TRBV10-1	TRBJ2-1	.	few	TGCGCCAGCAGTGAGGGAACGGGGAAAGGCTTCAATGAGCAGTTCTTC	CASSEGTGKGFNEQFF
TRBV2	TRBJ1-1	.	.	TGTGCCAGCAGTTACGGGGGATCGAACACTGAAGCTTTCTTT	CASSYGGSNTEAFF
TRBV28	TRBJ2-7	TRBD2	.	TGTGCCAGCAGTTTTGGGACTAGCGGCTACGAGCAGTACTTC	CASSFGTSGYEQYF
TRBV7-2	TRBJ2-7	TRBD2	.	TGTGCCAGCAGCTCGGGCACGGGGGGATACTACGAGCAGTACTTC	CASSSGTGGYYEQYF
TRBV5-5	TRBJ2-3	TRBD2	.	TGTGCCAGCAGCTTGGAGACTAGCGGGAGAGCCACAGATACGCAGTATTTT	CASSLETSGRATDTQYF
TRBV19	TRBJ2-1	TRBD1	few	TGTGCCAGTAGTATGTGGGGACAGGGGACGGATGAGCAGTTCTTC	CASSMWGQGTDEQFF
TRBV19	TRBJ1-2	.	.	TGTGCCAGTAGTATCGGATCCCCAGGTTCCTACACCTTC	CASSIGSPGSYTF
TRBV7-3	TRBJ2-2	.	.	TGTGCCAGCAGCCCTAGAGTAGGGGAGCTGTTTTTT	CASSPRVGELFF
TRBV6-5	TRBJ1-6	.	.	TGTGCCAGCTTTTTATTCAGCTCCTATAATTCACCCCTCCACTTT	CASFLFSSYNSPLHF
TRBV9	TRBJ2-1	TRBD2	.	TGTGCCAGCAGCGTTAGCGGGATTTCCTCCTACAATGAGCAGTTCTTC	CASSVSGISSYNEQFF
TRBV7-9	TRBJ1-5	.	once	TGTGCCAGCAGCCCAGGGGTTGAGCGAGGTATCGGCAATCAGCCCCAGCATTTT	CASSPGVERGIGNQPQHF
TRBV29-1	TRBJ2-2	TRBD1	.	TGCAGCGTTGGACAGGGGGCATACACCGGGGAGCTGTTTTTT	CSVGQGAYTGELFF
TRBV19	TRBJ2-2	TRBD1	.	TGTGCCAGTAGCTCCGGGACAGGGAGCACCGGGGAGCTGTTTTTT	CASSSGTGSTGELFF